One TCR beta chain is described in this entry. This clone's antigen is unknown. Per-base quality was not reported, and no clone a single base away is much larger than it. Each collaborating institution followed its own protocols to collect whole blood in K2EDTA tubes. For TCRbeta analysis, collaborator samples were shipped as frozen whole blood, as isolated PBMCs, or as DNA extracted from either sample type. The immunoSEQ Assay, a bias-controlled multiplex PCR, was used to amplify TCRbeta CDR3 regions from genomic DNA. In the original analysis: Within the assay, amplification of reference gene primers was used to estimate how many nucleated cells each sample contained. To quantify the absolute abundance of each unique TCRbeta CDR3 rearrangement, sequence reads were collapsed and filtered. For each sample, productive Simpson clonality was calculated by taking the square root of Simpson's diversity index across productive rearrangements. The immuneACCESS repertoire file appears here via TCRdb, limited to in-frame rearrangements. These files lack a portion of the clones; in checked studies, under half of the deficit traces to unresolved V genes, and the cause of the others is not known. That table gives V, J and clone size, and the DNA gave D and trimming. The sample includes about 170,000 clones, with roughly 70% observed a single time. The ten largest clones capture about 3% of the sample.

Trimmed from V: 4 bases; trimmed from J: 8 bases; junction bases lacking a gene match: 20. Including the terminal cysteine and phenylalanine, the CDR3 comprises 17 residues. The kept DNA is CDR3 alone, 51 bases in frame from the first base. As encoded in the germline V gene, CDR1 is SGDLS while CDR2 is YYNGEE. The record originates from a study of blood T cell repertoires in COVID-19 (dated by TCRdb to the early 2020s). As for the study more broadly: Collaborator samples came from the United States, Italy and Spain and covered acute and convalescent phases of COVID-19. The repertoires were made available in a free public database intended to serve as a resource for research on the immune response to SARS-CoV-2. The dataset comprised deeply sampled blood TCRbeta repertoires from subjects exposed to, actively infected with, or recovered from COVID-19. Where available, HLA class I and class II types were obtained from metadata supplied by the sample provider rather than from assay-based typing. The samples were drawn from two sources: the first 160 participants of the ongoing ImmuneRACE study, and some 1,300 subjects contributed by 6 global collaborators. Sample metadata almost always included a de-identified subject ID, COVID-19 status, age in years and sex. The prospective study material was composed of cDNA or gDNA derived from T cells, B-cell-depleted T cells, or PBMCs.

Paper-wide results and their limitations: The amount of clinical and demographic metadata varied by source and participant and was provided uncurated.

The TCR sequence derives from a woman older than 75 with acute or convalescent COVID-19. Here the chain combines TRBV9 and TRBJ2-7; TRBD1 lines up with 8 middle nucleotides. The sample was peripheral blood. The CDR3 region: CASSPTGRTGKVGQQYF. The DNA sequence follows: TGTGCCAGCAGCCCTACTGGGAGGACAGGGAAAGTAGGCCAGCAGTACTTC.